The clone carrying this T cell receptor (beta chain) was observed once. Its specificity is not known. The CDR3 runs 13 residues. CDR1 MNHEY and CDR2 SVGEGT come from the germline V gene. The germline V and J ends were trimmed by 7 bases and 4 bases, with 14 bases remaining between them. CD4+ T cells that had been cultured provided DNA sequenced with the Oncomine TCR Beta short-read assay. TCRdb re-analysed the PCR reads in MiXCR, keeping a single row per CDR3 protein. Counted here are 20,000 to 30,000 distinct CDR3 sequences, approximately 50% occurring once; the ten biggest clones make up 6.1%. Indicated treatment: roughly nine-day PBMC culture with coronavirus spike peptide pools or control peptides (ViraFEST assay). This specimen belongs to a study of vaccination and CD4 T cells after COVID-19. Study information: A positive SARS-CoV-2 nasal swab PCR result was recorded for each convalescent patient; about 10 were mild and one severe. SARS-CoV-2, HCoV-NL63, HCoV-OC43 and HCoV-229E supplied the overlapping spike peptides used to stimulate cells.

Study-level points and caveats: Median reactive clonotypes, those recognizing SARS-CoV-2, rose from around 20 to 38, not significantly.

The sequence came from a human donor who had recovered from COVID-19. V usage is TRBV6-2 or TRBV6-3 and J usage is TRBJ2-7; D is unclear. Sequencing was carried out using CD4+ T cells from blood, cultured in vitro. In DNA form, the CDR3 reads TGTGCCAGCACGTCTATCAGCTTTTACGAGCAGTACTTC. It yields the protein CASTSISFYEQYF.